A selection of T cell receptor beta chains follows, all from one sample in a study of T cells expressing NK-cell markers. Each CDR3 protein gets one entry in TCRdb, which reprocessed the 5' RACE reads and gives no DNA. The sample has almost 450,000 distinct CDR3 sequences. The sequenced sample was blood T cells: a sorted CD56 or NKG2C T cell subset, CD4+ or CD8+ T cells, or bulk PBMC T cells (not recorded which). The receptor set was obtained from a woman aged 18 to 75 in good health. CDR3s include the opening cysteine and the closing phenylalanine or tryptophan.

V: TRBV20-1
J: TRBJ1-1
CDR3: CSASPTLTMNTEAFF

V: TRBV12-3/TRBV12-4
J: TRBJ1-2
CDR3: CASRASLSGGYGYTF

V: TRBV20-1
J: TRBJ2-1
CDR3: CSARDPSGIAYNEQFF

V: TRBV4-3
J: TRBJ2-2
CDR3: CASSQDLGGSGFDTGELFF

V: TRBV9
J: TRBJ2-2
CDR3: CASSPGTTLWGELFF

V: TRBV25-1
J: TRBJ2-2
CDR3: CASSTPGTGGTGELFF

V: TRBV20-1
J: TRBJ2-5
CDR3: CSATPGLAPQETQYF

V: TRBV30
J: TRBJ1-2
CDR3: CAWTHGGGYTF

V: TRBV4-3
J: TRBJ2-3
CDR3: CASSQGVFGLAGVRTDTQYF

V: TRBV5-1
J: TRBJ2-1
CDR3: CASSLGLARNEQFF

V: TRBV12-3/TRBV12-4
J: TRBJ2-2
CDR3: CASSLQARMQLGNTGELFF

V: TRBV5-1
J: TRBJ1-5
CDR3: CASSLGSNQPQHF

V: TRBV12-3/TRBV12-4
J: TRBJ2-5
CDR3: CASSQLEAGGKETQYF

V: TRBV6-5
J: TRBJ2-1
CDR3: CASSYSEGRKQFF

V: TRBV5-1
J: TRBJ1-4
CDR3: CASSLAGLPGEKLFF

V: TRBV28
J: TRBJ1-1
CDR3: CASGFRAQGEAFF

V: TRBV5-5
J: TRBJ1-1
CDR3: CASILWGIGNEAFF

V: TRBV14
J: TRBJ1-2
CDR3: CASSQAPHRWGANYGYTF

V: TRBV30
J: TRBJ2-7
CDR3: CAWRHPGPTAYEQYF

V: TRBV29-1
J: TRBJ1-4
CDR3: CSATGTSNEKLFF

V: TRBV10-3
J: TRBJ1-5
CDR3: CVRLRLYSNQPQHF

V: TRBV28
J: TRBJ1-3
CDR3: CASSSYGTHGNTIYF